The 23 T cell receptor beta chains below all came from one sample that was sequenced in a study of control samples from healthy donors and cancer patients. Generated by immunoSEQ multiplex PCR, the TCRdb table keeps only in-frame clones and is missing some. The table shows approximately 230,000 clones, with approximately 80% occurring only once. The sequenced material came from PBMCs. Every receptor here comes from a woman aged 60-75 years with lung cancer.

The CDR3 DNA sequence: TGTGCCAGCAGTGGGTCGGAGGAGACCCAGTACTTC. It codes for CASSGSEETQYF. The V gene is TRBV2, the J gene TRBJ2-5; no firm D call. CDR3 size: 12 residues. Looked up from germline, CDR1 is SNHLY and CDR2 is FYNNEI. Trimming cost V 4 bases and J 5 bases, with 8 bases left between them.

The rearrangement links TRBV7-9 to TRBJ2-7, with D hard to call. Germline-derived CDR1 and CDR2 are SEHNR and FQNEAQ (reference sequence). The CDR3 consists of 15 residues. V was pared by 4 bases and J by 0 bases, with 13 bases between. In nucleotides, the CDR3 is TGTGCCAGCAGCTCTGGACGCCTGAGCTCCTACGAGCAGTACTTC. Translating it yields CASSSGRLSSYEQYF.

The J gene is TRBJ1-2, the V gene TRBV5-4; D ambiguous. From germline, CDR1 is SGHNT and CDR2 YYREEE (reference sequence). Trimming removed 3 bases from V and 6 bases from J, with 12 bases in between. This CDR3 has 13 residues. CDR3 in DNA: TGTGCCAGCAGCTCGGGGTCCCGGGATGGCTACACCTTC. Translating gives CASSSGSRDGYTF.

The CDR3: CASSPDRGGGTQYF. In DNA form, the CDR3 reads TGTGCCAGCTCACCGGACAGGGGCGGAGGTACGCAGTATTTT. This chain uses TRBV18 with TRBJ2-3, with 9 bases identical to TRBD1. V trimming: 3 bases; J trimming: 8 bases; junction bases outside the gene matches: 6. Germline-derived CDR1 and CDR2 are KGHSH and LQKENI. CDR3 length equals 14 residues. The whole variable domain, remainder taken from reference TRBV18 and TRBJ2-3, is NAGVMQNPRHLVRRRGQEARLRCSPMKGHSHVYWYRQLPEEGLKFMVYLQKENIIDESGMPKERFSAEFPKEGPSILRIQQVVRGDSAAYFCASSPDRGGGTQYFGPGTRLTVL.

The chain has TRBV10-3 and TRBJ1-1; tentative D call: TRBD1 (5 bases). V was trimmed by 6 bases and J by 4 bases, leaving 15 bases between them. CDR3 size: 14 residues. CDR1 ENHRY and CDR2 SYGVKD come from the germline V gene. CDR3 loop: CAIRLDPRGTEAFF. CDR3 sequence (DNA): TGTGCCATCAGACTGGACCCGAGGGGCACTGAAGCTTTCTTT.

This clone turned up a few times. The chain links TRBV3-1 (or the pseudogene TRBV3-2) to TRBJ1-2; no definite D call. Trimming shortened V by 4 bases and J by 4 bases, and 10 bases separated the two germline ends. This CDR3 contains 13 residues. Per the germline V gene, CDR1 is LGHDT and CDR2 is YNNKEL (reference sequence). Here the CDR3 DNA reads TGTGCCAGCAGCCCGACGACGTTCTATGGCTACACCTTC. Protein product: CASSPTTFYGYTF.

The V call is TRBV4-1, the J call TRBJ1-1; TRBD1 matches 7 bases. Germline CDR1 is MGHRA and CDR2 is YSYEKL. The CDR3 is 15 residues long. V shed 3 bases and J 6 bases; nucleotides not matched to a gene: 10. CDR3 sequence (DNA): TGCGCCAGCAGCCAGCAATCGACAGGGAATGCTGAAGCTTTCTTT. As protein: CASSQQSTGNAEAFF.

The chain employs TRBV19 and TRBJ1-5; D might be TRBD1 (6 bases). The V gene's germline CDR1 is LNHDA and CDR2 SQIVND (reference sequence). V lost 7 bases, J lost 4 bases, and 11 bases lay in between. CDR3 size: 13 residues. CDR3 loop: CASTGQINQPQHF. The CDR3 region has the DNA TGTGCCAGTACCGGACAGATAAATCAGCCCCAGCATTTT.

The V gene is TRBV2, the J gene TRBJ2-7; TRBD2 matches at 9 bases. J lost 3 bases, V lost 6 bases, and 9 bases had no gene match. This CDR3 region has 15 residues. Germline V gene sequence: CDR1 SNHLY, CDR2 FYNNEI. The DNA of the CDR3 is TGTGCCAGCAGCACGAGGACTAGCGCCAACTACGAGCAGTACTTC. Residues: CASSTRTSANYEQYF.

The V and J genes are TRBV5-6 and TRBJ1-2; D possibly corresponds to TRBD1 (5 bases). Germline assignment: CDR1 SGHDT and CDR2 YYEEEE. CDR3 length: 17 amino acids. Between the trimmed V and J ends, which lost 4 bases and 3 bases, there was a span of 22 bases. The CDR3 DNA reads TGTGCCAGCAGCCCCGGCTGGGGAGTCGGGGGAGACTATGGCTACACCTTC. Translation gives CASSPGWGVGGDYGYTF.

The V and J genes are TRBV27 and TRBJ1-5; D call uncertain. Germline CDR1 is MNHEY and CDR2 is SMNVEV (reference sequence). This CDR3 comprises 13 residues. Between the trimmed V and J ends, which lost 8 bases and 0 bases, there was a span of 8 bases. CDR3 in amino acids: CASGPNSNQPQHF. The CDR3 DNA follows: TGTGCCAGCGGTCCCAATAGCAATCAGCCCCAGCATTTT.

This clone was observed a single time. V usage is TRBV7-8 and J usage is TRBJ2-1, with D maybe TRBD2 (6 bases). V shed 4 bases and J shed 0 bases, with 10 bases lying between them. The CDR3 spans 15 residues. From germline, CDR1 is SGHVS and CDR2 FQNEAQ. Written as DNA, the CDR3 is TGTGCCAGCAGCTCAGGAGCGGGCTCCTACAATGAGCAGTTCTTC. It encodes CASSSGAGSYNEQFF.

The DNA for the CDR3 is TGTGCCAGCAGTTTGATCGGGGGGAACACTGAAGCTTTCTTT. It encodes CASSLIGGNTEAFF. The chain employs TRBV27 and TRBJ1-1; possibly TRBD1 for D (5 bases). CDR3 size: 14 residues. V was cut by 3 bases and J by 1 base, with 9 bases left in between. Germline loops: CDR1 MNHEY, CDR2 SMNVEV (reference sequence).

The CDR3 DNA is TGCGCCAGCTCGACTCCCCCAACCTACGAGCAGTACTTC. Translating gives CASSTPPTYEQYF. The V gene is TRBV10-2, the J gene TRBJ2-7; D uncertain. V lost 8 bases to trimming and J lost 2 bases, with 13 bases between them. Germline loops: CDR1 WSHSY, CDR2 SAAADI. The CDR3 covers 13 residues.

The chain links TRBV24-1 to TRBJ2-1, with D perhaps matching TRBD2 (5 bases). The V end lost 9 bases, the J end lost 4 bases, and 6 bases lay between the germline ends. The CDR3 sequence is 11 residues long. Per germline, CDR1 KGHDR and CDR2 SFDVKD. The DNA for the CDR3 is TGTGCCACCGGGGAGTACAATGAGCAGTTCTTC. It codes for CATGEYNEQFF.

With regard to this clone: An end of the junction differs from the germline gene, which may be a read error. This chain links TRBV24-1 with TRBJ1-2; D may be TRBD1 (5 bases). The CDR3 is 12 amino acids. Germline values: CDR1 KGHDR, CDR2 SFDVKD. Written as DNA, the CDR3 is TGTGCCACCAGTGATTCGGTCTTAGGGACTGCCTTC. Its translation: CATSDSVLGTAF.

This chain uses TRBV27 with TRBJ1-5; perhaps TRBD1 as D (5 bases). Germline CDR1 MNHEY, CDR2 SMNVEV (reference sequence). Trimming removed 6 bases at V and 3 bases at J, with 18 bases between. The CDR3 sequence is 16 residues long. CDR3 DNA: TGTGCCAGCAGCCCGGTCATCGGGACGGTCAATCAGCCCCAGCATTTT. Translating gives CASSPVIGTVNQPQHF.

The CDR3 nucleotides read TGTGCCAGCGCTAGCAGCCCCTACGAGCAGTACTTC. This encodes CASASSPYEQYF. The genes are TRBV6-6 and TRBJ2-7, with TRBD2 as a possible D gene (5 bases). The CDR3 has 12 residues. The germline gives CDR1 MNHNY, CDR2 SVGAGI (reference sequence). V dropped 8 bases and J dropped 2 bases, with 10 bases sitting between them.

The chain couples TRBV6-6 to TRBJ2-7; 7 bases fit TRBD2. V was clipped by 6 bases and J by 3 bases; unmatched bases: 5. The CDR3 runs to 13 residues. The germline V gene encodes CDR1 MNHNY and CDR2 SVGAGI (reference sequence). The CDR3 region has the DNA TGTGCCAGCAGGAGCGGGGATAGCTACGAGCAGTACTTC. It translates to CASRSGDSYEQYF.

The chain recombines TRBV9 with TRBJ2-7; 7 nucleotides line up with TRBD1. J gave up 2 bases and V 4 bases, and 3 bases lay outside the gene matches. CDR1 and CDR2 from the germline V gene are SGDLS and YYNGEE. This CDR3 has 13 amino acids. In DNA, the CDR3 is TGTGCCAGCAGCTACGGGACAGCCTACGAGCAGTACTTC. It codes for CASSYGTAYEQYF.

The chain joins TRBV6-5 to TRBJ2-5; 8 bases are a match to TRBD1. Germline V gene sequence: CDR1 MNHEY, CDR2 SVGAGI. The CDR3 is made up of 13 amino acids. V gave up 5 bases and J gave up 4 bases; unmatched junction bases: 3. As DNA, the CDR3 is TGTGCCAGCAGTCCAGGGGGCCGAGAGACCCAGTACTTC. Amino acids: CASSPGGRETQYF.

This sequence joins TRBV10-3 and TRBJ2-7; possible D gene TRBD2, 6 bases. Per the germline V gene, CDR1 is ENHRY and CDR2 is SYGVKD. The CDR3 runs to 12 residues. The V and J ends lost 3 bases and 6 bases respectively, with 9 bases between them. The CDR3 protein is CAISDGGREQYF. The CDR3 nucleotides read TGTGCCATCAGTGATGGAGGGCGCGAGCAGTACTTC.

The chain uses TRBV5-6 and TRBJ1-3, with D possibly TRBD1 on 6 matching bases. The CDR3 is 16 amino acids. V was cut by 2 bases and J by 7 bases, with 19 bases left in between. CDR1 and CDR2 (germline): SGHDT, YYEEEE. The CDR3: CASSFRGLPRGNTIYF. The CDR3 DNA follows: TGTGCCAGCAGCTTTCGGGGGCTTCCCCGAGGGAACACCATATATTTT. The full variable domain, completed using reference TRBV5-6 and TRBJ1-3, is DAGVTQSPTHLIKTRGQQVTLRCSPKSGHDTVSWYQQALGQGPQFIFQYYEEEERQRGNFPDRFSGHQFPNYSSELNVNALLLGDSALYLCASSFRGLPRGNTIYFGEGSWLTVV.